This is a list of T cell receptor beta chains from one sample in a study of cytomegalovirus exposure and HLA in healthy donors. The assay was immunoSEQ multiplex PCR, and TCRdb's table has in-frame clones only and misses some. The sample contains about 100,000 clones, about 74% of which appear only once. Sequencing was done on a sample of PBMCs. Receptors originate from a woman between 40 and 50 years old in good health and CMV-seropositive. The CDR3 runs from the conserved cysteine through the conserved F or W.

CDR3 length,V gene,J gene,CDR3 protein
18,TRBV5-6,TRBJ1-4,CASSSPLSLGHRNEKLFF
16,TRBV21-1,TRBJ2-2,CASSKDGTANTGELFF
13,TRBV11-2,TRBJ1-1,CASSPNVQGRAFF
13,TRBV4-3,TRBJ1-2,CASSFQGGKGYTF
14,TRBV9,TRBJ2-1,CASSVAGGTSEQFF
14,TRBV7-2,TRBJ1-1,CASSLGQGSPEAFF
15,TRBV5-5,TRBJ2-7,CASSLVRSDSYEQYF
14,TRBV2,TRBJ2-2,CASSYDRYTGELFF
15,TRBV5-1,TRBJ2-7,CASSRLRDYSYEQYF
14,TRBV11-2,TRBJ2-2,CASSLQGGTGELFF
12,TRBV7-3,TRBJ1-1,CASSPGQGEAFF
18,TRBV7-7,TRBJ2-1,CASSLFPFAGGPYNEQFF
15,TRBV7-2,TRBJ2-5,CASTPVGGAGGTQYF
17,TRBV4-3,TRBJ2-1,CASSQDLVSGTYNEQFF
16,TRBV6-5,TRBJ2-5,CASSYFRGGAQETQYF
14,TRBV27,TRBJ1-1,CASSLERSNTEAFF
13,TRBV30,TRBJ1-6,CAWSKAGVTPLHF
14,TRBV7-9,TRBJ2-3,CASSLSGSTDTQYF
15,TRBV19,TRBJ2-7,CASSNRQGPYREQYF
16,TRBV2,TRBJ1-1,CASKRQGRGANTEAFF
15,TRBV10-2,TRBJ2-7,CASNPGQGARYEQYF
15,TRBV6-1,TRBJ2-3,CASRVAGGRTDTQYF
15,TRBV25-1,TRBJ1-4,CASSESGVANEKLFF
14,TRBV2,TRBJ2-2,CASGGIRTPGELFF
15,TRBV7-6,TRBJ1-6,CASSPASSYNSPLHF
14,TRBV19,TRBJ2-1,CASSIAGGPDEQFF
15,TRBV5-1,TRBJ2-7,CASSLGLADSYEQYF
14,TRBV5-5,TRBJ1-5,CASSLGRVNQPQHF
15,TRBV16,TRBJ2-2,CASSQSGQGAGELFF
13,TRBV7-9,TRBJ2-3,CASSLDSPDTQYF
16,TRBV2,TRBJ1-2,CASSEAPTGSNYGYTF
15,TRBV5-1,TRBJ2-3,CASSSGGKARDTQYF
16,TRBV4-1,TRBJ1-1,CASSLTLGTVNTEAFF
13,TRBV29-1,TRBJ1-1,CSVEEHMNTEAFF
13,TRBV5-1,TRBJ1-2,CASSPGQGRGYTF
16,TRBV28,TRBJ2-7,CASSRSMGTGPYEQYF
16,TRBV18,TRBJ1-3,CASSPTLDSSGNTIYF
14,TRBV18,TRBJ2-5,CASSQGTAKETQYF
16,TRBV5-6,TRBJ2-7,CASSLEVGQGSYEQYF
16,TRBV19,TRBJ1-5,CASSINPGGSSQPQHF
15,TRBV9,TRBJ2-6,CASSAGVAGANVLTF
14,TRBV30,TRBJ1-4,CAWSDVGGNEKLFF